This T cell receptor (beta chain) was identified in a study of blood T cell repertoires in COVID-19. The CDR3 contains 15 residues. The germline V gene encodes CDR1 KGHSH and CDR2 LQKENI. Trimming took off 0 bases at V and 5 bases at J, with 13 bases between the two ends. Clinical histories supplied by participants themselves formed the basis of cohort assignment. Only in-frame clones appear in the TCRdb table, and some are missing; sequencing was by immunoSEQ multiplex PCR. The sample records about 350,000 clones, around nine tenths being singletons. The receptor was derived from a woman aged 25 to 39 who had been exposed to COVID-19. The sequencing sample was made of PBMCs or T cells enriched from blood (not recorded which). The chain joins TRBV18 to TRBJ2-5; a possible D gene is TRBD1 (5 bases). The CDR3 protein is CASSPPAQGRETQYF. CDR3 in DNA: TGTGCCAGCTCACCACCGGCCCAGGGAAGGGAGACCCAGTACTTC. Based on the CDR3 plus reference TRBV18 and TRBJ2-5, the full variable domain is NAGVMQNPRHLVRRRGQEARLRCSPMKGHSHVYWYRQLPEEGLKFMVYLQKENIIDESGMPKERFSAEFPKEGPSILRIQQVVRGDSAAYFCASSPPAQGRETQYFGPGTRLLVL.